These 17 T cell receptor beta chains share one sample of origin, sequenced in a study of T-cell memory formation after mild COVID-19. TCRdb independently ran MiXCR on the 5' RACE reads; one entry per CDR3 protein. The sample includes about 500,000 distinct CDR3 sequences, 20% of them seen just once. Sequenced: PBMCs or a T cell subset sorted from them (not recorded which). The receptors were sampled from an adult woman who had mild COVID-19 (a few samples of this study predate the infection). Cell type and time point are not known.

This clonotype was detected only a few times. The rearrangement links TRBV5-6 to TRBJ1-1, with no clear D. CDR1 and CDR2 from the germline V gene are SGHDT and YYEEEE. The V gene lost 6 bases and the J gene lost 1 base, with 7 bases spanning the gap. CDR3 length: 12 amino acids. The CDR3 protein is CASTAGNTEAFF. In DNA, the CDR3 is TGTGCCAGCACCGCGGGGAACACTGAAGCTTTCTTT.

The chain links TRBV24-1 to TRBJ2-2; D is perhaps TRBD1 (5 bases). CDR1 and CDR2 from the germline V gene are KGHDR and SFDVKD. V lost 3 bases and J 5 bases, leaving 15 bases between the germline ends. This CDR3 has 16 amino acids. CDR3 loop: CATSDPRVRTTGELFF. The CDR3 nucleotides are TGTGCCACCAGTGATCCCAGGGTGCGGACAACCGGGGAGCTGTTTTTT.

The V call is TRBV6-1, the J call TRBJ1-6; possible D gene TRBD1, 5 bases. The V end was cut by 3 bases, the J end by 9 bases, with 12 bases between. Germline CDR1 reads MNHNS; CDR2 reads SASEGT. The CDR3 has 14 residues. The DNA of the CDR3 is TGTGCCAGCAGTGAGAGGGGTCGGAGTTCACCCCTCCACTTT. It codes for CASSERGRSSPLHF.

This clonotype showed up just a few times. The CDR3: CASSPTTGVGAFF. The DNA for the CDR3 is TGTGCCAGCAGCCCAACGACGGGGGTGGGAGCTTTCTTT. The gene calls are TRBV7-6 and TRBJ1-1, with a tentative D call TRBD1 (5 bases). CDR1 is SGHVS and CDR2 is FNYEAQ in the germline V gene. Trimming cost V 5 bases and J 10 bases, with 17 bases left between them. This CDR3 spans 13 amino acids.

This CDR3 reads CASLKRSTDTQYF. CDR3 nucleotide sequence: TGTGCCAGTCTTAAGCGGTCCACAGATACGCAGTATTTT. The chain joins TRBV2 to TRBJ2-3; TRBD2 might be the D (5 bases). This CDR3 region has 13 residues. V shed 9 bases and J shed 2 bases, with 12 bases lying between them. Germline values: CDR1 SNHLY, CDR2 FYNNEI.

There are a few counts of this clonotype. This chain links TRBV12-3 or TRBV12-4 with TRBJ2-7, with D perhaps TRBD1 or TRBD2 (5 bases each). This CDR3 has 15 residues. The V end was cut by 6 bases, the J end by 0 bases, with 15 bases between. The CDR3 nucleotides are TGTGCCAGCAGCCGGGACCCACCGGGCTCCTACGAGCAGTACTTC. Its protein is CASSRDPPGSYEQYF.

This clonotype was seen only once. CDR3 loop: CASSVDQGVGTEAFF. In nucleotides, the CDR3 is TGTGCCAGCAGCGTTGATCAGGGGGTAGGGACTGAAGCTTTCTTT. The chain couples TRBV9 to TRBJ1-1; TRBD1 agrees at 7 bases. V dropped 2 bases and J dropped 5; count of bases not matched to a gene: 9. Germline values: CDR1 SGDLS, CDR2 YYNGEE. This CDR3 has 15 residues.

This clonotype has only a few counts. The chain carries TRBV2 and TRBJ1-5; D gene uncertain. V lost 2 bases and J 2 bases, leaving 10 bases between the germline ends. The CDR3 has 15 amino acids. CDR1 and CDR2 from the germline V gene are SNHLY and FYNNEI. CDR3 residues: CASSESVRGNQPQHF. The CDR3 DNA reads TGTGCCAGCAGTGAAAGTGTACGAGGCAATCAGCCCCAGCATTTT. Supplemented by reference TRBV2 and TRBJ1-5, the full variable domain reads EPEVTQTPSHQVTQMGQEVILRCVPISNHLYFYWYRQILGQKVEFLVSFYNNEISEKSEIFDDQFSVERPDGSNFTLKIRSTKLEDSAMYFCASSESVRGNQPQHFGDGTRLSIL.

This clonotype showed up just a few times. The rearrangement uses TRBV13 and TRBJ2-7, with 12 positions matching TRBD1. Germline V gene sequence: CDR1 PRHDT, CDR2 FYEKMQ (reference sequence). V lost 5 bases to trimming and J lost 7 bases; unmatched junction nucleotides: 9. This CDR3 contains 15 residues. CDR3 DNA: TGTGCCAGCAGCACCAAGGGACAGGGGGCGAGAGAGCAGTACTTC. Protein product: CASSTKGQGAREQYF.

The CDR3 protein is CASSQDHGSSNEQFF. CDR3 nucleotide sequence: TGCGCCAGCAGCCAAGATCACGGGAGCAGTAATGAGCAGTTCTTC. V is TRBV4-3 and J is TRBJ2-1, with a possible D match to TRBD2 (6 bases). V was shortened by 0 bases and J by 7 bases, with 13 bases between the two germline ends. The germline V gene has CDR1 LGHNA and CDR2 YSLEER. The CDR3 consists of 15 residues.

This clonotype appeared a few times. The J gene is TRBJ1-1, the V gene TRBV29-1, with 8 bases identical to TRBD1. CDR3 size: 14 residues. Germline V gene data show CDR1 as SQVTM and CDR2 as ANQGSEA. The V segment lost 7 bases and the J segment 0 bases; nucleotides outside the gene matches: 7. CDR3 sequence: CSADRGALNTEAFF. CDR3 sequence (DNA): TGCAGCGCTGACAGGGGCGCCTTGAACACTGAAGCTTTCTTT.

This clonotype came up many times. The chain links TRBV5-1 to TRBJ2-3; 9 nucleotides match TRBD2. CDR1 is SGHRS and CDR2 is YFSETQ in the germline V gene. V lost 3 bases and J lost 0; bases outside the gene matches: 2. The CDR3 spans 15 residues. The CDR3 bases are TGCGCCAGCAGCTCGGGACTAGCTAGCACAGATACGCAGTATTTT. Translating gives CASSSGLASTDTQYF.

CDR3 nucleotide sequence: TGTGCCATCAGCTTCACAGGTAATGAGCAGTTCTTC. It translates to CAISFTGNEQFF. This chain connects TRBV10-3 to TRBJ2-1; D may be TRBD1 (5 bases). The CDR3 loop spans 12 amino acids. In germline, CDR1 is ENHRY, CDR2 SYGVKD. V dropped 6 bases and J dropped 7 bases, with 10 bases sitting between them.

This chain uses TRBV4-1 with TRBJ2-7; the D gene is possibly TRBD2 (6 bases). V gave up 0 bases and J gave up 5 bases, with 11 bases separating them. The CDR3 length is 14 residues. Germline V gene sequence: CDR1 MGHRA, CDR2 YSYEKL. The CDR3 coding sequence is TGCGCCAGCAGCCAAGAAACTAGCTGGGACGAGCAGTACTTC. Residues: CASSQETSWDEQYF.

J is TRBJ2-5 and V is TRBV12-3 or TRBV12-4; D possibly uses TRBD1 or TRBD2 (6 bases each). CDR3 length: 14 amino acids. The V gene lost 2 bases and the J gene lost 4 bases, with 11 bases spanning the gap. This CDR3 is CASSLKEGVETQYF. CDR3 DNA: TGTGCCAGCAGTTTAAAGGAGGGGGTAGAGACCCAGTACTTC.

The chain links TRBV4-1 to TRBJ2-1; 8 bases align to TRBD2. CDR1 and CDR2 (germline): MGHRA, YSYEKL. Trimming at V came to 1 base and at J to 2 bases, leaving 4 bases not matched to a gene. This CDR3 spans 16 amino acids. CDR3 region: CASSQVSGSAYNEQFF. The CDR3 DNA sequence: TGCGCCAGCAGCCAAGTGAGCGGGAGTGCCTACAATGAGCAGTTCTTC.

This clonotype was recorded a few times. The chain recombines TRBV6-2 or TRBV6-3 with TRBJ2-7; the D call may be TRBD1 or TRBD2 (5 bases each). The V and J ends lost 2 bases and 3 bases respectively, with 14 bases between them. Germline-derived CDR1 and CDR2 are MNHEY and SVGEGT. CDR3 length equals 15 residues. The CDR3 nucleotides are TGTGCCAGCAGTTACCGTCCGGGGACCCTCTACGAGCAGTACTTC. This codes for CASSYRPGTLYEQYF.